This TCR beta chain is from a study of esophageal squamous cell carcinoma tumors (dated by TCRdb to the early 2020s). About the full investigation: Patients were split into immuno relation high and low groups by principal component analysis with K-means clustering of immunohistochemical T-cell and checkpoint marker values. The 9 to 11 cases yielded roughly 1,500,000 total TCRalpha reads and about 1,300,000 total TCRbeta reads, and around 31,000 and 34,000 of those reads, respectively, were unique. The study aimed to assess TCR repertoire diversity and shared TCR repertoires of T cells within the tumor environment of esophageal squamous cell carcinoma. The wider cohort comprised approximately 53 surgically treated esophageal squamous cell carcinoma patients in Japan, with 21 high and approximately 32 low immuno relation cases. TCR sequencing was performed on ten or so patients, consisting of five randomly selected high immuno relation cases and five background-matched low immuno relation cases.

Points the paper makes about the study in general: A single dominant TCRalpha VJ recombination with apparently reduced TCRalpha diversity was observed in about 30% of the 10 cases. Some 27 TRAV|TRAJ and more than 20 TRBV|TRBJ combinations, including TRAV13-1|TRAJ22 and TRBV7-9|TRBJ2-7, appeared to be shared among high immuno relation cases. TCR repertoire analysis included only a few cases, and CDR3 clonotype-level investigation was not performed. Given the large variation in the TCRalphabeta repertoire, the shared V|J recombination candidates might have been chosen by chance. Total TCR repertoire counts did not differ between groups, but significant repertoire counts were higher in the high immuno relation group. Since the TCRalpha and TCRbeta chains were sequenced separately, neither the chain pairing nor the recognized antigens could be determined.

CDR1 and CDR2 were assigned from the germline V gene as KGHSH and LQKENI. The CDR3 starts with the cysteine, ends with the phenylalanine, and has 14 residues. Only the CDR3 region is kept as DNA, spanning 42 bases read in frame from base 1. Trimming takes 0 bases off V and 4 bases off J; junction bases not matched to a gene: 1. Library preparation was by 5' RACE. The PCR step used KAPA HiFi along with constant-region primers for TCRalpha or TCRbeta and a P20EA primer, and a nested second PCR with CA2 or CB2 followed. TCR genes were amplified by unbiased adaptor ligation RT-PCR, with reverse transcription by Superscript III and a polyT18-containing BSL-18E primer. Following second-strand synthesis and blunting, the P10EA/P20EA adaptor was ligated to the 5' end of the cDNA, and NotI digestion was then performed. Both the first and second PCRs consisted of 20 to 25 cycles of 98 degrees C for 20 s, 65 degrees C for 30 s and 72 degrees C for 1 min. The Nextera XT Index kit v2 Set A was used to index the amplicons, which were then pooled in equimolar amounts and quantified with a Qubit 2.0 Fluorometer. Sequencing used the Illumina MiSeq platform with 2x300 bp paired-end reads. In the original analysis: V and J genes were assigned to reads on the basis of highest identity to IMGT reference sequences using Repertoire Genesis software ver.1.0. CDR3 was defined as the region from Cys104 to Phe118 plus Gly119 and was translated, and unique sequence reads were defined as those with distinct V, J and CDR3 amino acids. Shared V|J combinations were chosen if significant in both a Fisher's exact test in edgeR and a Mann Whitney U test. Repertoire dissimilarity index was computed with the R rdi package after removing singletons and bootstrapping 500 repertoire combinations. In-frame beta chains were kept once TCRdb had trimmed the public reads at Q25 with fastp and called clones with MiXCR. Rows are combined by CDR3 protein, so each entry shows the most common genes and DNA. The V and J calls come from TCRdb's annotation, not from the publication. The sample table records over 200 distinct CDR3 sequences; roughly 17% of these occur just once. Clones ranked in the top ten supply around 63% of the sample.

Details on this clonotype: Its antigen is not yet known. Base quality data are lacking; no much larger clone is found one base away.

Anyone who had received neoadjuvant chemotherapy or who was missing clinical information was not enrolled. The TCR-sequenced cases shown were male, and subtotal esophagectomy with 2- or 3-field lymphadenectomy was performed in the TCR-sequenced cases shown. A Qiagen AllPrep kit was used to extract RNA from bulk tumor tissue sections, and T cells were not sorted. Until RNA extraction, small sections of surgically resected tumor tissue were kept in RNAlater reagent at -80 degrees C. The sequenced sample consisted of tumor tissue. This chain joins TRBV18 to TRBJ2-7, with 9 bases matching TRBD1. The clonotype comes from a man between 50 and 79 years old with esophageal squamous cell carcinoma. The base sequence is TGTGCCAGCTCACCACCGGGACAGGGATACGAGCAGTACTTC. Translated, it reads CASSPPGQGYEQYF.